These 9 T cell receptor beta chains came from one sample sequenced in a study of CD8 T cells in Susac syndrome. Roughly 0.45 to 1 ug RNA was reverse transcribed with random hexamers. TCRdb passed the immunoSEQ multiplex PCR reads through MiXCR, listing each CDR3 protein once. Seen here are tens of thousands of distinct CDR3 sequences, 95% to 96% observed once, and the top ten hold roughly 0.68%. The source material was CD8+ T cells from PBMCs. These receptors were taken from a human donor with Susac syndrome.

This clonotype was seen only a few times. This chain uses TRBV14 with TRBJ2-1; 7 nucleotides align to TRBD2. The CDR3 runs 11 residues. CDR1 and CDR2 (germline): SGHDN, FVKESK. After removal of 6 bases from V and 10 bases from J, the junction contained 3 bases not matched to a gene. The CDR3: CASRSGVEQFF. CDR3 coding DNA: TGTGCCAGCAGAAGCGGGGTGGAGCAGTTCTTC.

This chain joins TRBV4-1 and TRBJ2-3; tentatively, D is TRBD1 (5 bases). CDR3 size: 16 residues. The germline V gene encodes CDR1 MGHRA and CDR2 YSYEKL. Trimming shortened V by 0 bases and J by 2 bases, and 12 bases separated the two germline ends. CDR3 sequence reads: CASSQESTDSTDTQYF. CDR3 nucleotide sequence: TGCGCCAGCAGCCAAGAATCGACAGATTCCACAGATACGCAGTATTTT.

The chain joins TRBV20-1 to TRBJ1-1, with D maybe TRBD1 (5 bases). The CDR3 is 14 residues long. CDR1 DFQATT and CDR2 SNEGSKA come from the germline V gene (reference sequence). Trimming removed 3 bases from V and 0 bases from J, with 11 bases in between. The CDR3 protein is CSASEGFMNTEAFF. The CDR3 region has the DNA TGCAGTGCTAGCGAGGGGTTCATGAACACTGAAGCTTTCTTT.

The chain is built from TRBV7-9 and TRBJ2-7, with 9 bases that match TRBD1. J was trimmed by 3 bases and V by 5 bases; bases with no gene match: 5. Germline CDR1 is SEHNR and CDR2 is FQNEAQ (reference sequence). This CDR3 comprises 14 residues. The DNA of the CDR3 is TGTGCCAGCAGCCGGACAGGGGTCAACTACGAGCAGTACTTC. Translating gives CASSRTGVNYEQYF. The entire variable domain, with the rest obtained from reference TRBV7-9 and TRBJ2-7, is as follows: DTGVSQNPRHKITKRGQNVTFRCDPISEHNRLYWYRQTLGQGPEFLTYFQNEAQLEKSRLLSDRFSAERPKGSFSTLEIQRTEQGDSAMYLCASSRTGVNYEQYFGPGTRLTVT.

This chain uses TRBV29-1 with TRBJ1-5; D is possibly TRBD1 (6 bases). The CDR3 length is 15 residues. Germline CDR1 and CDR2: SQVTM and ANQGSEA. Trimming shortened V by 6 bases and J by 0 bases, and 15 bases separated the two germline ends. CDR3: CSVLDSPYSNQPQHF. CDR3 sequence (DNA): TGCAGCGTGCTGGACAGCCCTTATAGCAATCAGCCCCAGCATTTT.

The genes are TRBV6-2 or TRBV6-3 and TRBJ1-2; D is perhaps TRBD1 (5 bases). Trimming removed 5 bases at V and 7 bases at J, with 11 bases between. Germline V gene lookup returns CDR1 MNHEY and CDR2 SVGEGT. The length of the CDR3 is 12 residues. The CDR3 DNA sequence: TGTGCCAGCAGTCCGGGGACCGCTGGCTACACCTTC. It translates to CASSPGTAGYTF.

This chain uses TRBV3-1 with TRBJ2-1; 13 bases are a match to TRBD2. The CDR3 contains 19 residues. CDR1 LGHDT and CDR2 YNNKEL come from the germline V gene (reference sequence). The V gene end was trimmed by 0 bases and the J gene end by 2 bases; junction bases not matched to a gene: 7. CDR3 nucleotides: TGTGCCAGCAGCCAAGACACAACTAGCGGGGGGGCGGCCTACAATGAGCAGTTCTTC. Protein: CASSQDTTSGGAAYNEQFF.

This clonotype was recorded once. CDR3 sequence (DNA): TGTGCCAGCAGCCCCCCCGAGGGGCCCTTTAATGAAAAACTGTTTTTT. This encodes CASSPPEGPFNEKLFF. The genes are TRBV7-9 and TRBJ1-4; D is possibly TRBD1 (5 bases). V lost 5 bases and J lost 4, with 17 bases in between. Germline loops: CDR1 SEHNR, CDR2 FQNEAQ (reference sequence). The CDR3 totals 16 residues.

This sequence joins TRBV5-6 and TRBJ1-2, with D unresolved. Germline assignment: CDR1 SGHDT and CDR2 YYEEEE. The V gene lost 0 bases and the J gene lost 4 bases, with 7 bases spanning the gap. CDR3 size: 13 residues. This CDR3 reads CASSLAGSYGYTF. In DNA, the CDR3 is TGTGCCAGCAGCTTGGCTGGGTCCTATGGCTACACCTTC.